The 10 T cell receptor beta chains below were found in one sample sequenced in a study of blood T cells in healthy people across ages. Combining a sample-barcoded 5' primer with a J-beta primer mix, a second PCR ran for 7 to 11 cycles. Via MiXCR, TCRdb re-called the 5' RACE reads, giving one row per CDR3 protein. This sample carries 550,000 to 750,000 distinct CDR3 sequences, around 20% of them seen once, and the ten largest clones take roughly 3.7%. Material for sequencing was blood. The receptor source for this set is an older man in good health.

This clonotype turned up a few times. CDR3 DNA sequence: TGCAGCGCAGACACGGGACGGCTGAATGAGCAGTTCTTC. Its protein is CSADTGRLNEQFF. The V gene is TRBV29-1, the J gene TRBJ2-1; the D call may be TRBD1 or TRBD2 (5 bases each). This CDR3 has 13 residues. Germline V gives CDR1 SQVTM, CDR2 ANQGSEA. Trimming left V 7 bases short and J 7 bases short, with 17 bases between.

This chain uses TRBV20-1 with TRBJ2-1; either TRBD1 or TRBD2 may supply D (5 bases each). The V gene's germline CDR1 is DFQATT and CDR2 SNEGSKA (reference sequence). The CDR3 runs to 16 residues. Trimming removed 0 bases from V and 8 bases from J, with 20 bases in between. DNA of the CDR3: TGCAGTGCTAGAGATCGGGACGGTGGGCAATCCGATGAGCAGTTCTTC. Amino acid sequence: CSARDRDGGQSDEQFF.

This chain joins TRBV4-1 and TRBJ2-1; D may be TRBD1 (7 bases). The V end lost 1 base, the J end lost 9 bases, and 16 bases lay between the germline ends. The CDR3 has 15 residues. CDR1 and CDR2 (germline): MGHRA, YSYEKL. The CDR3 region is CASSQGQGGQTEQFF. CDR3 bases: TGCGCCAGCAGCCAAGGTCAGGGGGGTCAGACTGAGCAGTTCTTC.

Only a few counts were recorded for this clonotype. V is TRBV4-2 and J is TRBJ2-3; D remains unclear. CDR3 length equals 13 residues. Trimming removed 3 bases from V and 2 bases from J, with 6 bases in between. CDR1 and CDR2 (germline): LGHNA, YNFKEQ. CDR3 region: CASSHVDTDTQYF. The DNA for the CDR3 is TGTGCCAGCAGCCATGTCGACACAGATACGCAGTATTTT.

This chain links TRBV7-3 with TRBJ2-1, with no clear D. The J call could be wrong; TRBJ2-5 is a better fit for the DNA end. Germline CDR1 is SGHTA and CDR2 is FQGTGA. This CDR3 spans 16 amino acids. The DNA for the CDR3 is TGTGCCAGCAGCTTAACGTTCGAGGCGGACCAAGAGACCCAGTACTTC. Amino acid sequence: CASSLTFEADQETQYF.

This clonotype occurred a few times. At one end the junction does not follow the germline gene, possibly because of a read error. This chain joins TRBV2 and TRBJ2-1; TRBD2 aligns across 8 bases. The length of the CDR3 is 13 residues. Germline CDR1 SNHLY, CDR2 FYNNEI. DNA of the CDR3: TGTGCCAGCAGTGTTGATAGCGGGGCTGAGCAATTCTTC. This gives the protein CASSVDSGAEQFF.

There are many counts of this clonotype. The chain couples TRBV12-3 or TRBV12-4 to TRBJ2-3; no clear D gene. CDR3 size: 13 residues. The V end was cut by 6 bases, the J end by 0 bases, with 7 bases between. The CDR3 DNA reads TGTGCCAGCAGGAGAACTAGCACAGATACGCAGTATTTT. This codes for CASRRTSTDTQYF.

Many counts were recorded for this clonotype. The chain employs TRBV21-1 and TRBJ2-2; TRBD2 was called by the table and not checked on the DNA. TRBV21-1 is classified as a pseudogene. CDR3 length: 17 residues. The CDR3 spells CASSKALAGVGTGELFF. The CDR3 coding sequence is TGTGCCAGCAGCAAAGCTTTAGCGGGAGTGGGCACCGGGGAGCTGTTTTTT.

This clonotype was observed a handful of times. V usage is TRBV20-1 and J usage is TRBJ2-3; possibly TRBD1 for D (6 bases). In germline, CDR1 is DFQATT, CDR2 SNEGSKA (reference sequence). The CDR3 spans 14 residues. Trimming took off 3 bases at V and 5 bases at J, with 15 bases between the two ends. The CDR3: CSASAGQLGDTQYF. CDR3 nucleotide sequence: TGCAGTGCTAGCGCTGGACAGCTTGGAGATACGCAGTATTTT.

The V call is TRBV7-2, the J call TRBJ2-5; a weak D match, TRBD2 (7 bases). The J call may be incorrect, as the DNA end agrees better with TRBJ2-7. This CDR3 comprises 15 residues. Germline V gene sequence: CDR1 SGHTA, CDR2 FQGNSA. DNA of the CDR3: TGTGCCAGCACCCAGGGCGTGGGGGGGCTACCCGAGCAGTACTTC. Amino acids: CASTQGVGGLPEQYF.